These T cell receptor beta chains were read from a single sample in a study of long-term antiretroviral therapy in people with HIV. The table came from immunoSEQ multiplex PCR; TCRdb's copy has only in-frame clones and leaves some out. The data contain 30,000 to 40,000 clones, less than 90% of them seen just once; the ten biggest clones take up around 5.9%. The sample was unsorted PBMCs, taken 1 year after starting antiretroviral therapy. These receptors were obtained from a man aged 18 to 30 with HIV. Each CDR3 is given with its conserved first and last residue. Each record gives: V gene, J gene, clone size, D gene, CDR3 protein, CDR3 DNA. A D gene is named only where the DNA matches it firmly. Expanded clones are given a class, and other clones once, few, many or no size at all.

>TRBV11-2|TRBJ2-4|once|.
CASSDGSVGLAKNIQYF
TGTGCCAGCAGCGACGGGTCAGTGGGCTTGGCCAAAAACATTCAGTACTTC
>TRBV9|TRBJ1-1|.|TRBD1
CASSLRQGATEAFF
TGTGCCAGCAGCCTAAGACAGGGAGCCACTGAAGCTTTCTTT
>TRBV7-2|TRBJ1-1|.|.
CASSLMPGGPHTEAFF
TGTGCCAGCAGCCTGATGCCGGGCGGACCCCACACTGAAGCTTTCTTT
>TRBV7-9|TRBJ1-1|few|TRBD1
CASSSGGDRYTEAFF
TGTGCCAGCAGCTCAGGGGGAGACAGGTACACTGAAGCTTTCTTT
>TRBV5-8|TRBJ2-1|.|.
CASSLPRIGHNEQFF
TGTGCCAGCAGCTTGCCCCGTATCGGGCACAATGAGCAGTTCTTC
>TRBV28|TRBJ1-5|.|.
CASSLFRTLQHF
TGTGCCAGCAGTTTATTTAGGACACTCCAGCATTTT
>TRBV15|TRBJ2-1|.|TRBD1
CATSRRTGGDEQFF
TGTGCCACCAGCAGGAGGACAGGGGGGGATGAGCAGTTCTTC
>TRBV19|TRBJ1-1|few|.
CASSHRVSDTEAFF
TGTGCCAGTAGTCACAGGGTTAGCGACACTGAAGCTTTCTTT
>TRBV7-2|TRBJ2-7|.|.
CASSGGRTAASLYEQYF
TGTGCCAGCAGCGGGGGGCGGACAGCAGCGTCACTCTACGAGCAGTACTTC
>TRBV13|TRBJ1-2|.|TRBD1
CASSLAGTGVYGYTF
TGTGCCAGCAGCTTAGCCGGGACAGGGGTCTATGGCTACACCTTC
>TRBV18|TRBJ1-4|.|.
CASSPNGQSTNEKLFF
TGTGCCAGCTCACCGAACGGACAGTCAACTAATGAAAAACTGTTTTTT
>TRBV9|TRBJ2-7|.|.
CASSVAGGPGAYEQYF
TGTGCCAGCAGCGTAGCTGGCGGTCCAGGGGCCTACGAGCAGTACTTC
>TRBV27|TRBJ1-6|.|.
CASSSQSSYNSPLHF
TGTGCCAGCAGTTCCCAGAGCTCCTATAATTCACCCCTCCACTTT
>TRBV4-1|TRBJ1-3|.|.
CASSQDGRAGNTIYF
TGCGCCAGCAGCCAAGACGGCAGGGCTGGAAACACCATATATTTT
>TRBV2|TRBJ2-7|few|.
CASNWAEHEQYF
TGTGCCAGCAATTGGGCGGAACACGAGCAGTACTTC
>TRBV18|TRBJ2-7|.|.
CASSPNPAPLSSYEQYF
TGTGCCAGCTCACCAAACCCCGCGCCGTTGAGCTCCTACGAGCAGTACTTC
>TRBV10-3|TRBJ1-1|.|.
CAISPRGDTEAFF
TGTGCCATCAGTCCGCGAGGGGACACTGAAGCTTTCTTT
>TRBV19|TRBJ2-1|.|TRBD2
CASRDYRSYNEQFF
TGTGCCAGCCGGGACTACCGCTCCTACAATGAGCAGTTCTTC
>TRBV19|TRBJ2-1|.|TRBD1
CASSLGRGGDNNEQFF
TGTGCCAGTAGTCTGGGAAGAGGGGGCGATAACAATGAGCAGTTCTTC
>TRBV9|TRBJ1-3|.|.
CASSVVAGGERNTIYF
TGTGCCAGCAGCGTAGTGGCGGGGGGTGAAAGGAACACCATATATTTT
>TRBV5-4|TRBJ2-1|.|TRBD2
CASSLGRLAGNNEQFF
TGTGCCAGCAGCTTGGGACGGCTAGCGGGGAACAATGAGCAGTTCTTC
>TRBV5-1|TRBJ1-1|.|.
CASSPGGRNTEAFF
TGCGCCAGCAGCCCCGGGGGCCGGAACACTGAAGCTTTCTTT
>TRBV6-1|TRBJ1-1|.|.
CASSELIAFF
TGTGCCAGCAGTGAACTTATAGCTTTCTTT
>TRBV19|TRBJ1-1|.|.
CASSSSPGRSMNTEAFF
TGTGCCAGTAGTTCCTCCCCGGGACGCAGCATGAACACTGAAGCTTTCTTT
>TRBV28|TRBJ2-7|.|.
CASEGGRGEQYF
TGTGCCAGCGAGGGGGGCCGTGGCGAGCAGTACTTC
>TRBV7-6|TRBJ1-5|.|.
CASSPGTQRPHQPQHF
TGTGCCAGCAGCCCCGGGACCCAAAGGCCCCATCAGCCCCAGCATTTT
>TRBV5-1|TRBJ1-1|once|TRBD1
CASRPQDRTNTEAFF
TGCGCCAGCAGGCCCCAGGACAGGACAAATACTGAAGCTTTCTTT
>TRBV7-3|TRBJ2-1|.|.
CASSETGSYNEQFF
TGTGCCAGCAGCGAAACTGGTTCCTACAATGAGCAGTTCTTC
>TRBV18|TRBJ2-7|.|TRBD2
CASSGGLAFYEQYF
TGTGCCAGCTCAGGGGGACTAGCCTTCTACGAGCAGTACTTC
>TRBV4-1|TRBJ2-1|.|TRBD2
CASSQGTSGGRNEQFF
TGCGCCAGCAGCCAAGGGACTAGCGGGGGGAGAAATGAGCAGTTCTTC
>TRBV6-4|TRBJ2-1|few|TRBD2
CASSGSSGSGNEQFF
TGTGCCAGCAGTGGCTCTAGCGGGAGTGGTAATGAGCAGTTCTTC
>TRBV7-8|TRBJ2-7|once|TRBD1
CASSQEDRGYEQYF
TGTGCCAGCAGCCAAGAGGACAGGGGATACGAGCAGTACTTC
>TRBV18|TRBJ2-6|.|.
CASSPKGLGSGANVLTF
TGTGCCAGCTCACCTAAGGGCCTCGGATCTGGGGCCAACGTCCTGACTTTC
>TRBV10-3|TRBJ1-1|once|TRBD1
CAISLRDRDTEAFF
TGTGCCATCAGTCTCCGGGACAGGGACACTGAAGCTTTCTTT
>TRBV5-4|TRBJ2-1|.|TRBD2
CASSTRGGYNEQFF
TGTGCCAGCAGCACCCGGGGAGGGTACAATGAGCAGTTCTTC